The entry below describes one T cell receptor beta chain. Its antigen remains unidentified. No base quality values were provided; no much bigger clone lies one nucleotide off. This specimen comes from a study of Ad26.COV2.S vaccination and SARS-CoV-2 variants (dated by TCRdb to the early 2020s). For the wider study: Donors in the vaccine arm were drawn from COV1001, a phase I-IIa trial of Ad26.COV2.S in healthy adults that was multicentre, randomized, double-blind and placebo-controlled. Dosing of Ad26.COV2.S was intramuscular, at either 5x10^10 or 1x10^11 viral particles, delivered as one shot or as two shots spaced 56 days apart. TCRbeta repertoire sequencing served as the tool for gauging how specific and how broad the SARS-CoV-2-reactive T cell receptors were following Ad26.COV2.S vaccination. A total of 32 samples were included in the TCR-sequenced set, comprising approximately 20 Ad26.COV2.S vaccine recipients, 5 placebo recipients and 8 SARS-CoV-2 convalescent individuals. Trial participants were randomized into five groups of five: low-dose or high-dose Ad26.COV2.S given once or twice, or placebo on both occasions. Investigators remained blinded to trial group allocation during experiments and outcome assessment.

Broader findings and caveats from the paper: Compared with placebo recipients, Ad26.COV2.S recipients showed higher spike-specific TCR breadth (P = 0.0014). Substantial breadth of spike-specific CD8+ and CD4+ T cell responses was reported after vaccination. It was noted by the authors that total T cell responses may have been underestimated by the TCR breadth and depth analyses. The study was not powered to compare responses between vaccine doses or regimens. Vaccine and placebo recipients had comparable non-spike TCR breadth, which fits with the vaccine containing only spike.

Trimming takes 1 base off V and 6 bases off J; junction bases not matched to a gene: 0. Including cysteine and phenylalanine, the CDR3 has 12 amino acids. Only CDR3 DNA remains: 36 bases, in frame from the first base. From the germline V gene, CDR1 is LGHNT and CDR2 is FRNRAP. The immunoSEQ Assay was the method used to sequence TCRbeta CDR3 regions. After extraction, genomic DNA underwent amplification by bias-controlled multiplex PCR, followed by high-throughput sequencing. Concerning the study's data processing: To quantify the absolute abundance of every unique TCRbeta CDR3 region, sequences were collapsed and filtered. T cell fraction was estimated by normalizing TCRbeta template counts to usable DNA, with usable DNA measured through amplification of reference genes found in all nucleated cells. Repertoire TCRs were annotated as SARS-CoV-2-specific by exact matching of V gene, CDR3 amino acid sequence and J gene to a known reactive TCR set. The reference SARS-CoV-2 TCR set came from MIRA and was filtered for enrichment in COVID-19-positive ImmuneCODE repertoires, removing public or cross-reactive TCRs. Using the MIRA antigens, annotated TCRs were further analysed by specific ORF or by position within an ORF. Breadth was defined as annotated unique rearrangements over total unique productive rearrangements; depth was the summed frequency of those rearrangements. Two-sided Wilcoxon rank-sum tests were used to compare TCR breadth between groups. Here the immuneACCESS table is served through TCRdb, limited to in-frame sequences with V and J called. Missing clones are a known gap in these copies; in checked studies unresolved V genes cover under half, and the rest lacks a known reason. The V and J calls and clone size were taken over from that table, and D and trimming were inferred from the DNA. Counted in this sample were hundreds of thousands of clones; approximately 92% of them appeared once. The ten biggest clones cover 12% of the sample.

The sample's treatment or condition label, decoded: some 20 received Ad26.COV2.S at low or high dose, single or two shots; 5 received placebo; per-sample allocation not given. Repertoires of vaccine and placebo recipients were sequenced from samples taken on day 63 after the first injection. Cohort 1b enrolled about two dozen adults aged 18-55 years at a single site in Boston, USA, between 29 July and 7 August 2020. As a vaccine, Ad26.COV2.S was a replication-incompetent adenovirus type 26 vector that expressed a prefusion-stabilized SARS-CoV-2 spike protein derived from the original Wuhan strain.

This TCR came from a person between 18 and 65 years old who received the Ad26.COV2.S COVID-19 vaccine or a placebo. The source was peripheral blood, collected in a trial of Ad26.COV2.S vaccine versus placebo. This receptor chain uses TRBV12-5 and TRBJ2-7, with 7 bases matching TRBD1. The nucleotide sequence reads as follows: TGTGCTAGTGGTTTGGACAGGGGCGAGCAGTACTTC. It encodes CASGLDRGEQYF.